This T cell receptor (beta chain) stems from a study of T cell responses to AZD1222 COVID-19 vaccine. V was shortened by 0 bases and J by 5 bases, with 10 bases between the two germline ends. The CDR3 has 14 amino acids. The germline V gene encodes CDR1 ENHRY and CDR2 SYGVKD. Some clones are missing from TCRdb's copy, which holds only in-frame ones; the method was immunoSEQ multiplex PCR. The table lists about 120,000 clones, about nine tenths of them singletons. This sequence was found in an adult in good health. The sequenced sample was peripheral blood, obtained on day 0 of AZD1222 vaccination. The chain joins TRBV10-3 to TRBJ1-2; no firm D call. The CDR3 spells CAISESVQRYGYTF. In DNA, the CDR3 is TGTGCCATCAGTGAGTCGGTGCAGCGATATGGCTACACCTTC.